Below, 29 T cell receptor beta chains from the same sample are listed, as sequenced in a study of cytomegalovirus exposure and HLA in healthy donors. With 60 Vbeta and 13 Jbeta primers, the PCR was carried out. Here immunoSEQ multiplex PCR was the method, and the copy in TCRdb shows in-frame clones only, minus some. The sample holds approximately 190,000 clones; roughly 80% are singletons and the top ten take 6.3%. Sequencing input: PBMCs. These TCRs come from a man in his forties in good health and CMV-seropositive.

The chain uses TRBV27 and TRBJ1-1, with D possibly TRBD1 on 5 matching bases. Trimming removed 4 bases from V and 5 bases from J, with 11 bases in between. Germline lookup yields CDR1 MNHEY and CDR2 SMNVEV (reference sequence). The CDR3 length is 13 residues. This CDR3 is CASSYQGITEAFF. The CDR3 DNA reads TGTGCCAGCAGTTACCAGGGTATTACTGAAGCTTTCTTT.

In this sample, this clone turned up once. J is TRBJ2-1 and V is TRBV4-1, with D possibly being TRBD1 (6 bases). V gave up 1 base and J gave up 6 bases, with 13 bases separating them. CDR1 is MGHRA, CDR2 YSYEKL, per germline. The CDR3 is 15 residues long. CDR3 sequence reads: CASSQGIQGSNEQFF. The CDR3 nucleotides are TGCGCCAGCAGCCAAGGTATACAGGGCTCCAATGAGCAGTTCTTC.

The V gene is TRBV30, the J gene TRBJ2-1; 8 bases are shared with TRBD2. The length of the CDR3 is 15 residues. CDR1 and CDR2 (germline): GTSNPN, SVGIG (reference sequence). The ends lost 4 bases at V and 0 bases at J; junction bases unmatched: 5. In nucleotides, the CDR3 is TGTGCCTGGAAAGCGGGGGAAAGCTCCTACAATGAGCAGTTCTTC. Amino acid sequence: CAWKAGESSYNEQFF. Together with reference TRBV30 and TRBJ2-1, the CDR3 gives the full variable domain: SQTIHQWPATLVQPVGSPLSLECTVEGTSNPNLYWYRQAAGRGLQLLFYSVGIGQISSEVPQNLSASRPQDRQFILSSKKLLLSDSGFYLCAWKAGESSYNEQFFGPGTRLTVL.

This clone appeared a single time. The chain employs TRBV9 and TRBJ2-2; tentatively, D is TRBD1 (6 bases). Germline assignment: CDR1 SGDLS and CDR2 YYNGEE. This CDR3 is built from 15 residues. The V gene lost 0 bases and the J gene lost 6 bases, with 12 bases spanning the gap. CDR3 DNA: TGTGCCAGCAGCGTAGATTCAGGGGAGTCCGGGGAGCTGTTTTTT. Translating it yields CASSVDSGESGELFF.

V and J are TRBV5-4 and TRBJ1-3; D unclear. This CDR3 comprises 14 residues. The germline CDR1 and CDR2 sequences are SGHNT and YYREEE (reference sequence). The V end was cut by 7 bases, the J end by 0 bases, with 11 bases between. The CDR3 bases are TGTGCCAGCTCTCACGGGAACTCTGGAAACACCATATATTTT. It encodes CASSHGNSGNTIYF.

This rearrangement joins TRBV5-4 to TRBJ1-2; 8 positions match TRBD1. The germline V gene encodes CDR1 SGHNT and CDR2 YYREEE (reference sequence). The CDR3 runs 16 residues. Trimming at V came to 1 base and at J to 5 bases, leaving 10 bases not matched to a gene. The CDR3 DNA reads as TGTGCCAGCAGCTTGCCGGCCAGGGGGCGCGTTTATGGCTACACCTTC. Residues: CASSLPARGRVYGYTF.

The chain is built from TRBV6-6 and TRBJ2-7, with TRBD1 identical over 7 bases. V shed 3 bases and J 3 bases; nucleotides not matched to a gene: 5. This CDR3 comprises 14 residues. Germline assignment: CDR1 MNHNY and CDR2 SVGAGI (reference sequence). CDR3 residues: CASSYSQGVYEQYF. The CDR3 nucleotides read TGTGCCAGCAGTTATTCCCAGGGGGTCTACGAGCAGTACTTC.

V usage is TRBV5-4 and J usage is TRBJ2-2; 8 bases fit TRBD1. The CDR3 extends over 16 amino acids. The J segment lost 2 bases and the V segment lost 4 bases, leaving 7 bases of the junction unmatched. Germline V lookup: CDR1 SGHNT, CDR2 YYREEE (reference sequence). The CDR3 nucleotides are TGTGCCAGCAGCGGATGGGACAGGAGAAACACCGGGGAGCTGTTTTTT. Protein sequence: CASSGWDRRNTGELFF.

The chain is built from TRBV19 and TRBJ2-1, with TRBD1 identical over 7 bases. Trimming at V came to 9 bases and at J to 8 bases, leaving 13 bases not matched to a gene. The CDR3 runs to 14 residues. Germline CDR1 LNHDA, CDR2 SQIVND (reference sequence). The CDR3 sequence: CASTFRTGDHEQFF. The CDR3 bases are TGTGCCAGCACTTTCAGGACAGGAGACCATGAGCAGTTCTTC.

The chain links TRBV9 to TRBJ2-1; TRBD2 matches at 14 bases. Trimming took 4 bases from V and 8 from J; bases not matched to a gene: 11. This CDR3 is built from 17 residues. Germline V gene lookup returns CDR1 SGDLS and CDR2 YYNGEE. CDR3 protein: CASSPRGGLAGADEQFF. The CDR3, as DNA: TGTGCCAGCAGCCCAAGAGGGGGACTAGCGGGGGCCGATGAGCAGTTCTTC. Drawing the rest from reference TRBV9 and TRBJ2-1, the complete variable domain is DSGVTQTPKHLITATGQRVTLRCSPRSGDLSVYWYQQSLDQGLQFLIQYYNGEERAKGNILERFSAQQFPDLHSELNLSSLELGDSALYFCASSPRGGLAGADEQFFGPGTRLTVL.

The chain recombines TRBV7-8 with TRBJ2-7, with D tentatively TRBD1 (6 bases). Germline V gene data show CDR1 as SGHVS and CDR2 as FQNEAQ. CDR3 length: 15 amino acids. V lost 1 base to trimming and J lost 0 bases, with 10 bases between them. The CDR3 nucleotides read TGTGCCAGCAGCTTAGTGGGGGCCGGCTCCTACGAGCAGTACTTC. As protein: CASSLVGAGSYEQYF.

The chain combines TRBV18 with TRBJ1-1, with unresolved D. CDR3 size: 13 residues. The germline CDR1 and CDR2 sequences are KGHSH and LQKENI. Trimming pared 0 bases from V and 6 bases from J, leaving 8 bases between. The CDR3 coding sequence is TGTGCCAGCTCACCACCGCTCGAGGCTGAAGCTTTCTTT. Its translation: CASSPPLEAEAFF.

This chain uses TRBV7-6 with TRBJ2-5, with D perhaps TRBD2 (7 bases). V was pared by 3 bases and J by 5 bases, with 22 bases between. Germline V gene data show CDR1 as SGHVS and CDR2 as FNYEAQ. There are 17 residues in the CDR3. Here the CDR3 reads CASSFGSAGASQETQYF. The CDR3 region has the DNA TGTGCCAGCAGCTTTGGTTCTGCGGGGGCTTCTCAGGAGACCCAGTACTTC.

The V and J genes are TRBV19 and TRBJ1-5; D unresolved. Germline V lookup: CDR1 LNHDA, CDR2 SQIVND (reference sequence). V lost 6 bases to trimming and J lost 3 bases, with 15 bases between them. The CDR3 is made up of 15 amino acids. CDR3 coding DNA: TGTGCCAGTAGGGCCGATGGAGATTACAATCAGCCCCAGCATTTT. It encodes CASRADGDYNQPQHF.

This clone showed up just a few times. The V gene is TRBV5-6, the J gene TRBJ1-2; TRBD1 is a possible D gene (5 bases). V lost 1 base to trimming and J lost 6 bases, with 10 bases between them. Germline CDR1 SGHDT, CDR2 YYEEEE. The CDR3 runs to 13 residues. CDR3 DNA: TGTGCCAGCAGCTTGCCAGGGTCCCATGGCTACACCTTC. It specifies CASSLPGSHGYTF.

The CDR3 nucleotides are TGCGCCAGCAGCTCACAGGGGTTGAATGAGCAGTTCTTC. Its protein product is CASSSQGLNEQFF. The chain recombines TRBV5-1 with TRBJ2-1, with 7 nucleotides matching TRBD1. CDR3 length: 13 amino acids. Germline V lookup: CDR1 SGHRS, CDR2 YFSETQ. The V and J ends lost 3 bases and 7 bases, in that order; junction bases with no gene match: 4.

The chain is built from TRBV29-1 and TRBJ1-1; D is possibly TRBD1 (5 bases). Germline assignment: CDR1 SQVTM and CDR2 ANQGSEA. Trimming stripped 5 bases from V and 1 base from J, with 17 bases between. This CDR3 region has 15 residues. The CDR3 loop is CSVSQGSVRNTEAFF. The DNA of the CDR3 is TGCAGCGTTTCGCAGGGTTCGGTAAGGAACACTGAAGCTTTCTTT.

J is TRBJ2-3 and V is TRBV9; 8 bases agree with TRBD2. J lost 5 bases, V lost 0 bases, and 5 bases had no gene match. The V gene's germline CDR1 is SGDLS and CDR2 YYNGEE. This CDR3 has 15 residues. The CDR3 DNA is TGTGCCAGCAGCGTAGTCCGGGGGGGCGAAGATACGCAGTATTTT. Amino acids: CASSVVRGGEDTQYF. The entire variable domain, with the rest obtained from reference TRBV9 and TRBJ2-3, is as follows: DSGVTQTPKHLITATGQRVTLRCSPRSGDLSVYWYQQSLDQGLQFLIQYYNGEERAKGNILERFSAQQFPDLHSELNLSSLELGDSALYFCASSVVRGGEDTQYFGPGTRLTVL.

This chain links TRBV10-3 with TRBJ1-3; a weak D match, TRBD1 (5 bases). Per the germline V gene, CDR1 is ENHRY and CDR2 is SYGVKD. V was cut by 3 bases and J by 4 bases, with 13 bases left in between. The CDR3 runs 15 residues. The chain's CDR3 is CAISDPQGIGNTIYF. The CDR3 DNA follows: TGTGCCATCAGTGATCCGCAGGGTATCGGAAACACCATATATTTT.

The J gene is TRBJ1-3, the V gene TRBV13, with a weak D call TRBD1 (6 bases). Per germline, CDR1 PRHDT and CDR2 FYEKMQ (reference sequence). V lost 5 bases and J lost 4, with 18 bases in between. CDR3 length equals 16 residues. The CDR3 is CASSTRRGLRGNTIYF. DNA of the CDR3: TGTGCCAGCAGCACAAGGCGGGGGCTGAGAGGAAACACCATATATTTT.

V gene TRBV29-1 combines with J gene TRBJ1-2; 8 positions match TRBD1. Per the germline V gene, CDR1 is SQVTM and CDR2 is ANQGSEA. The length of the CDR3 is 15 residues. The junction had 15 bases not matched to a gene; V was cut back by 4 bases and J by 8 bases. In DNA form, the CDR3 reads TGCAGCGTTGGCCCCGCCCCAGGGGGCCGCGGAGGCTACACCTTC. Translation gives CSVGPAPGGRGGYTF.

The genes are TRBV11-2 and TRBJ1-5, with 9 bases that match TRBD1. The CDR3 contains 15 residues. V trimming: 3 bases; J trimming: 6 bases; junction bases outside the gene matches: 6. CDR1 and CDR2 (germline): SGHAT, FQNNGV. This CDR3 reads CASSFGTGNFQPQHF. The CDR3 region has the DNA TGTGCCAGCAGCTTCGGGACAGGGAATTTTCAGCCCCAGCATTTT.

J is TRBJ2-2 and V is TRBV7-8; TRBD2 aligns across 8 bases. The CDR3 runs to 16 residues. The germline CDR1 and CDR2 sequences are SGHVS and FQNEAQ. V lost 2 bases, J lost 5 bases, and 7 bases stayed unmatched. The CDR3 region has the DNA TGTGCCAGCAGCTTACTCCGGGGGGGCCGGACCGGGGAGCTGTTTTTT. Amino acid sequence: CASSLLRGGRTGELFF.

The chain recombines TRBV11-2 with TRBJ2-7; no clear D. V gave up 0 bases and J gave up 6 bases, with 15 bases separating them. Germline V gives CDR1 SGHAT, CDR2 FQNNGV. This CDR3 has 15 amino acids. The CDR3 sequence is CASSLDSGLSREQYF. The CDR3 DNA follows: TGTGCCAGCAGCTTAGATTCCGGTCTTTCGCGCGAGCAGTACTTC.

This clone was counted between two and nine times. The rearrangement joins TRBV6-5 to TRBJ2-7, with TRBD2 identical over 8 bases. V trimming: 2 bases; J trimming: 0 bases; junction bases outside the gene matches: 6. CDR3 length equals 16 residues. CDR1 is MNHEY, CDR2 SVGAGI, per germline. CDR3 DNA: TGTGCCAGCAGTTACCTCGTAGCGGGGATCTCCTACGAGCAGTACTTC. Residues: CASSYLVAGISYEQYF.

The CDR3 here is CASRPGQGYGYTF. DNA of the CDR3: TGTGCCAGCAGGCCGGGACAGGGCTATGGCTACACCTTC. This chain connects TRBV6-4 to TRBJ1-2; 9 bases map to TRBD1. V gave up 6 bases and J gave up 4 bases; unmatched junction bases: 3. From germline, CDR1 is MRHNA and CDR2 SNTAGT. The CDR3 is made up of 13 amino acids.

CDR3: CASSQAGMNTEAFF. The DNA for the CDR3 is TGCGCCAGCAGCCAAGCAGGGATGAACACTGAAGCTTTCTTT. V and J are TRBV4-1 and TRBJ1-1; possible D gene TRBD1, 5 bases. Between the trimmed V and J ends, which lost 1 base and 0 bases, there was a span of 6 bases. The CDR3 is 14 residues long. In germline, CDR1 is MGHRA, CDR2 YSYEKL.

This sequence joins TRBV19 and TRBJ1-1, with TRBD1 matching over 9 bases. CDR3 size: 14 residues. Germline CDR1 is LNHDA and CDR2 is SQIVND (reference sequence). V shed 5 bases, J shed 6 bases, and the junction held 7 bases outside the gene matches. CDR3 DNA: TGTGCCAGTAGTCCAGGACAGGGGACCCCTGAAGCTTTCTTT. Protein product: CASSPGQGTPEAFF.

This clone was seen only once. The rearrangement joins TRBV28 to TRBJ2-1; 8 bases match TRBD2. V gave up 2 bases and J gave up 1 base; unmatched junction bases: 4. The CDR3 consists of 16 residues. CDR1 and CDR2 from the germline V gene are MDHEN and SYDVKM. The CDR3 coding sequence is TGTGCCAGCAGTTTACCCACTAGCGGATCCTACAATGAGCAGTTCTTC. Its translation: CASSLPTSGSYNEQFF.